These T cell receptor beta chains were read from a single sample in a study of blood T cells in healthy people across ages. TCRdb passed the 5' RACE reads through MiXCR, listing each CDR3 protein once. This table has just under 900,000 distinct CDR3 sequences, 29% appearing once. The sample taken for sequencing was blood. These receptor sequences come from an elderly woman in good health. Each CDR3 is given with its conserved first and last residue. D genes are given only for firm matches. Clone size, where shown, is once, few, many, or a class for clones that have expanded.

TRBD1	TRBV6-6	few	TRBJ1-4	CASSSGLQGVSNEKLFF	TGTGCCAGCAGTTCCGGGCTCCAGGGGGTCTCGAATGAAAAACTGTTTTTT
-	TRBV29-1	-	TRBJ2-5	CSVGGVETQYF	TGCAGCGTTGGGGGGGTTGAGACCCAGTACTTC
TRBD1	TRBV7-2	-	TRBJ2-7	CASSFGQGPSYEQYF	TGTGCCAGCAGCTTCGGACAGGGACCCTCCTACGAGCAGTACTTC
TRBD1	TRBV7-2	-	TRBJ2-5	CASSLAGQEEETQYF	TGTGCCAGCAGCTTAGCGGGACAGGAAGAAGAGACCCAGTACTTC
-	TRBV7-2	many	TRBJ1-2	CASSLWGEFGYTF	TGTGCCAGCAGCTTGTGGGGCGAGTTTGGCTACACCTTC
-	TRBV2	-	TRBJ2-3	CASFMPYTDTQYF	TGTGCCAGCTTCATGCCGTACACAGATACGCAGTATTTT
-	TRBV5-1	many	TRBJ2-1	CASSLARGDYNEQFF	TGTGCCAGCAGCTTAGCCAGGGGAGACTACAATGAGCAGTTCTTC
TRBD1	TRBV6-2/TRBV6-3	many	TRBJ2-7	CASTPGTGVNEQYF	TGTGCCAGCACCCCCGGGACAGGGGTCAACGAGCAGTACTTC
-	TRBV7-8	-	TRBJ1-1	CASSQMVGRAEAFF	TGTGCCAGCTCGCAAATGGTGGGAAGGGCTGAAGCTTTCTTT
TRBD2	TRBV7-2	-	TRBJ2-5	CASSLTGTSGGRETQYF	TGTGCCAGCAGCTTGACCGGGACTAGCGGGGGTAGGGAGACCCAGTACTTC
TRBD2	TRBV24-1	few	TRBJ2-3	CATSGGSGGKDTQYF	TGTGCCACCAGTGGGGGTAGCGGGGGGAAGGATACGCAGTATTTT